These 2 T cell receptor beta chains share one sample of origin, sequenced in a study of monozygotic twins with inflammatory bowel disease. TCRdb reworked the 5' RACE reads into one entry per CDR3 protein, no DNA. Recorded for this sample: 300,000 to 400,000 distinct CDR3 sequences. Sequenced: blood. The receptors originated from a human donor with ulcerative colitis or Crohn's disease, or a healthy co-twin of an affected twin (not recorded which).

This rearrangement joins TRBV5-1 to TRBJ2-1; the TCRdb D gene call, TRBD2, has no DNA to confirm it. The CDR3 is made up of 15 amino acids. Germline-derived CDR1 and CDR2 are SGHRS and YFSETQ. This chain's CDR3 is CASSRKTLAEGEQFF.

V usage is TRBV4-1 and J usage is TRBJ1-1; the TCRdb call, TRBD1, lacks DNA for checking. Germline lookup yields CDR1 MGHRA and CDR2 YSYEKL. CDR3 size: 13 residues. CDR3: CASSQSWGREAFF.